This T cell receptor (beta chain) was documented in a study of T cell responses to AZD1222 COVID-19 vaccine. Generated by immunoSEQ multiplex PCR, the TCRdb table keeps only in-frame clones and is missing some. The sample contains 95,000 to 110,000 clones, roughly 91% of which appear only once. General study points: Close to half of all spike-specific TCRs reportedly target regions of the variants that are unmutated. Vaccine-associated CD4 TCRs ranged over spike, dominating at 160-218 and 743-854. The sample set comprised mostly white British donors with more females, and clonal diversity was possibly underestimated. Just a handful of AZD1222 recipients were seropositive at baseline.

This clone was recorded only once. Its antigen remains unidentified. The source is an adult in good health. The sample here was peripheral blood, taken on day 0 of AZD1222 vaccination.

Here the CDR3 DNA reads TGTGCCAGCACCGTCAGTAACACTGAAGCTTTCTTT. Translating it yields CASTVSNTEAFF. This chain connects TRBV12-3 or TRBV12-4 to TRBJ1-1; D is undetermined. The CDR3 runs to 12 residues. The V end lost 7 bases, the J end lost 2 bases, and 8 bases lay between the germline ends.